What follows is one T cell receptor (beta chain) and its context. In the study's own analysis: Quantification of nucleated cells was approximated via reference gene primer amplification. Assay: immunoSEQ multiplex PCR; the TCRdb copy retains only in-frame clones and omits some. That table furnishes V, J and clone size, whereas the DNA furnished D and trimming. The sample comprises under 50,000 clones, roughly nine tenths of which are singletons, and around a fifth rests with the top ten. This CDR3 is built from 12 residues. Germline V gene lookup returns CDR1 SGHVS and CDR2 FQNEAQ. With 8 bases removed from V and 4 bases from J, the gap between germline ends came to 8 bases. The data are from a study of blood T cell repertoires in COVID-19. Study details: Donors in the United States, Italy and Spain gave samples during acute or convalescent COVID-19. PBMCs, B-cell-depleted T cells, or T cells were the source of the cDNA or gDNA that made up the material.

This receptor was taken from a man aged 65 to 85 with active COVID-19. Sequenced input: peripheral blood. V is TRBV7-8 and J is TRBJ1-4, with a possible D match to TRBD1 (5 bases). Here the CDR3 reads CASAQGNEKLFF. CDR3 coding DNA: TGTGCCAGCGCCCAGGGTAATGAAAAACTGTTTTTT.